This T cell receptor beta chain was captured by sequencing in a study of blood T cells in healthy people across ages. This clonotype was found many times. Together with a sample-barcoded 5' primer, a J-beta primer mix was included in a second PCR lasting about 6 to 12 cycles. TCRdb itself ran the 5' RACE reads through MiXCR, one entry per CDR3 protein. The top ten hold about 15% of the sample, which has 600,000 or so distinct CDR3 sequences, approximately 30% seen once. J was trimmed by 15 bases and V by 4 bases; bases with no gene match: 9. Looked up from germline, CDR1 is SGHTA and CDR2 is FQGNSA. The CDR3 contains 13 residues.

This sequence originates from a woman of 80 years or more in good health. Input material: blood. The chain combines TRBV7-2 with TRBJ2-1, with 10 positions matching TRBD2. The CDR3 spells CASSSLAGLFRFF. CDR3 nucleotides: TGTGCCAGCAGCTCACTAGCGGGGCTATTTCGGTTCTTC.